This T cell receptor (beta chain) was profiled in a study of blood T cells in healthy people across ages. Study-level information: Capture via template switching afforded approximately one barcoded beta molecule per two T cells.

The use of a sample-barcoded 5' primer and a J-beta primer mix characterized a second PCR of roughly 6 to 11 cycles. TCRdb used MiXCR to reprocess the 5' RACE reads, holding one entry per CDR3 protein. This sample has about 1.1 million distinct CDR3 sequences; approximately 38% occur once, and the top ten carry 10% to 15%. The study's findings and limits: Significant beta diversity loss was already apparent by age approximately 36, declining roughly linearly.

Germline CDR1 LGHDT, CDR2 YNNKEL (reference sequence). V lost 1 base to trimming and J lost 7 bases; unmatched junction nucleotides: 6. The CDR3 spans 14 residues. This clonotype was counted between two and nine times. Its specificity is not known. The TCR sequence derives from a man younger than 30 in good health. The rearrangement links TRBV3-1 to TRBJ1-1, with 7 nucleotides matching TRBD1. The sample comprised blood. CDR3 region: CASSQVVAGGEAFF. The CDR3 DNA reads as TGTGCCAGCAGCCAAGTAGTGGCAGGGGGTGAAGCTTTCTTT.